Listed below are T cell receptor beta chains from one sample, sequenced in a study of early T cells in non-severe SARS-CoV-2 infection. TCRdb analysed the 5' RACE reads with MiXCR anew, one entry per CDR3 protein. The sample has some 82,000 distinct CDR3 sequences; around 6% are singletons. The material sequenced was whole blood. These receptors came from an adult who was a healthcare worker with PCR-confirmed SARS-CoV-2 infection or an uninfected control (not recorded which). The CDR3 runs from the conserved cysteine through the conserved F or W. Fields, in order: J gene, V gene, clone size, D gene, CDR3 protein, CDR3 DNA. D genes are given only for firm matches. The listing skips clone size in some rows; elsewhere it reads once, few, many or a size class.

TRBJ2-7,TRBV30,many,.,CAWSHSPGQLSKSSYEQYF,TGTGCCTGGAGTCATTCCCCGGGACAATTATCGAAAAGCTCCTACGAGCAGTACTTC
TRBJ2-5,TRBV27,many,.,CASSGTGFAETQYF,TGTGCCAGCAGTGGCACAGGGTTCGCGGAGACCCAGTACTTC
TRBJ1-6,TRBV6-5,few,.,CASSYSGGLSPLHF,TGTGCCAGCAGTTACTCGGGGGGCTTATCACCCCTCCACTTT
TRBJ1-6,TRBV28,many,.,CASRYGGSSYNSPLHF,TGTGCCAGCAGATACGGAGGTAGCTCCTATAATTCACCCCTCCACTTT
TRBJ1-4,TRBV29-1,.,.,CSAYRESGEKLFF,TGCAGCGCCTACAGGGAATCGGGTGAAAAACTGTTTTTT
TRBJ2-7,TRBV28,.,.,CASSLFSGQTYEQYF,TGTGCCAGCAGTTTATTTTCTGGGCAGACATACGAGCAGTACTTC
TRBJ2-5,TRBV7-6,few,.,CASREAKGTTWETQYF,TGTGCCAGCAGAGAGGCAAAGGGTACGACATGGGAGACCCAGTACTTC
TRBJ2-3,TRBV20-1,many,.,CSAIPSAWDTQYF,TGCAGTGCTATTCCTAGCGCTTGGGATACGCAGTATTTT
TRBJ2-7,TRBV7-2,.,.,CASSSGLEQYF,TGTGCCAGCAGCTCAGGACTAGAGCAGTACTTC
TRBJ2-7,TRBV10-3,many,.,CAISESAGANGYEQYF,TGTGCCATCAGTGAGTCGGCCGGGGCAAACGGGTACGAGCAGTACTTC
TRBJ2-3,TRBV20-1,.,TRBD2,CSAMTSGRDTQYF,TGCAGTGCTATGACTAGCGGACGAGATACGCAGTATTTT